The 24 T cell receptor beta chains below were found in one sample sequenced in a study of blood T cell repertoires in COVID-19. The method was immunoSEQ multiplex PCR; TCRdb's version includes in-frame clones alone and lacks a portion of them. The sample lists about 49,000 clones, 81% occurring once. Sequencing input: peripheral blood. The receptor set was obtained from a woman older than 75 with COVID-19, enrolled during active disease.

As regards this clone: Other DNA variants within this sample encode the same CDR3. This sequence joins TRBV25-1 and TRBJ2-2; the match to TRBD2 covers 12 bases. The trim removed 4 bases at V and 6 bases at J, leaving 3 bases unmatched. Germline CDR1 is MGHDK and CDR2 is SYGVNS. This CDR3 region has 15 residues. CDR3 in amino acids: CASSGLAGGAGELFF. CDR3 nucleotides: TGTGCCAGCAGTGGGCTAGCGGGAGGGGCCGGGGAGCTGTTTTTT.

The genes are TRBV7-9 and TRBJ2-1, with 7 bases lining up with TRBD2. V dropped 4 bases and J dropped 7; count of bases not matched to a gene: 4. The CDR3 is made up of 13 amino acids. Germline CDR1 is SEHNR and CDR2 is FQNEAQ (reference sequence). The CDR3, as DNA: TGTGCCAGCAGCTCGAGAGCGGGGAATGAGCAGTTCTTC. Translated, it gives CASSSRAGNEQFF.

The gene calls are TRBV5-1 and TRBJ2-7; 9 bases are shared with TRBD1. This CDR3 spans 18 amino acids. V trimming: 0 bases; J trimming: 0 bases; junction bases outside the gene matches: 10. Germline CDR1 is SGHRS and CDR2 is YFSETQ. CDR3 coding DNA: TGCGCCAGCAGCTTGGTATTCGGGACAGGGAGTAGCTCCTACGAGCAGTACTTC. Translating gives CASSLVFGTGSSSYEQYF.

The V gene is TRBV18, the J gene TRBJ1-5, with TRBD1 matching 9 bases. V was clipped by 3 bases and J by 7 bases; unmatched bases: 13. The CDR3 sequence is 17 residues long. Germline V gives CDR1 KGHSH, CDR2 LQKENI. CDR3 bases: TGTGCCAGCTCACCTGTGCGGACAGGGGCCAGGGAGCAGCCCCAGCATTTT. Its translation: CASSPVRTGAREQPQHF.

This clone was counted between two and nine times. J is TRBJ2-2 and V is TRBV11-1, with no clear D. This CDR3 contains 14 residues. CDR1 is SGHAT, CDR2 FQDESV, per germline (reference sequence). V lost 8 bases and J 4 bases, leaving 14 bases between the germline ends. For the CDR3, the DNA is TGTGCCAGCGGCCCTCGATCCGTCACCGGGGAGCTGTTTTTT. It encodes CASGPRSVTGELFF. The full variable domain, its missing parts supplied by reference TRBV11-1 and TRBJ2-2, is EAEVAQSPRYKITEKSQAVAFWCDPISGHATLYWYRQILGQGPELLVQFQDESVVDDSQLPKDRFSAERLKGVDSTLKIQPAELGDSAMYLCASGPRSVTGELFFGEGSRLTVL.

The chain links TRBV24-1 to TRBJ2-7, with 14 nucleotides matching TRBD2. The CDR3 extends over 17 amino acids. Losses at the gene ends were 4 bases for V and 7 bases for J; bases not matched to a gene: 11. The germline V gene has CDR1 KGHDR and CDR2 SFDVKD. CDR3 in amino acids: CATSELWGTSGSFEQYF. The CDR3, as DNA: TGTGCCACCAGTGAGTTGTGGGGGACTAGCGGGAGTTTTGAGCAGTACTTC.

This sequence joins TRBV18 and TRBJ2-3; D is uncertain. The V gene lost 4 bases and the J gene lost 0 bases, with 11 bases spanning the gap. Germline CDR1 and CDR2: KGHSH and LQKENI. CDR3 size: 15 residues. The CDR3 protein is CASSQSGFSTDTQYF. For the CDR3, the DNA is TGTGCCAGCTCACAATCCGGGTTTAGCACAGATACGCAGTATTTT.

CDR3 in DNA: TGTGCCTGGACGAGTGCACCTACAGCTAACTATGGCTACACCTTC. This gives the protein CAWTSAPTANYGYTF. The V gene is TRBV30, the J gene TRBJ1-2; unclear D gene. Germline V gives CDR1 GTSNPN, CDR2 SVGIG (reference sequence). Trimming cost V 4 bases and J 0 bases, with 15 bases left between them. This CDR3 is built from 15 residues.

This chain links TRBV29-1 with TRBJ2-7, with D perhaps TRBD2 (6 bases). V lost 4 bases and J 0 bases, leaving 16 bases between the germline ends. Per the germline V gene, CDR1 is SQVTM and CDR2 is ANQGSEA. This CDR3 spans 15 amino acids. The CDR3 spells CSVGGLPGSSYEQYF. The CDR3 coding sequence is TGCAGCGTTGGGGGACTCCCGGGCAGCTCCTACGAGCAGTACTTC.

CDR3 bases: TGTGCCAGCAGCACAGCAGCAGTAAACACCATATATTTT. Encoded protein: CASSTAAVNTIYF. The chain is built from TRBV5-5 and TRBJ1-3; D unresolved. Germline V gene lookup returns CDR1 SGHKS and CDR2 YYEKEE (reference sequence). Trimming removed 4 bases at V and 6 bases at J, with 11 bases between. The CDR3 runs to 13 residues. The full variable domain, with the rest looked up from reference TRBV5-5 and TRBJ1-3, is DAGVTQSPTHLIKTRGQQVTLRCSPISGHKSVSWYQQVLGQGPQFIFQYYEKEERGRGNFPDRFSARQFPNYSSELNVNALLLGDSALYLCASSTAAVNTIYFGEGSWLTVV.

This clone was recorded only once. V and J are TRBV5-1 and TRBJ2-7; the match to TRBD2 covers 8 bases. Germline loops: CDR1 SGHRS, CDR2 YFSETQ. The CDR3 spans 16 residues. With 1 base clipped from V and 2 bases from J, the junction kept 8 bases outside the gene matches. The CDR3 reads CASSLRGSGRPYEQYF. The CDR3, as DNA: TGCGCCAGCAGCTTGAGAGGAAGCGGGAGACCCTACGAGCAGTACTTC.

This chain joins TRBV2 and TRBJ2-7; a weak D match, TRBD1 (6 bases). V gave up 8 bases and J gave up 7 bases, with 18 bases separating them. Germline V lookup: CDR1 SNHLY, CDR2 FYNNEI. This CDR3 comprises 13 residues. The chain's CDR3 is CASRLDRREEQYF. In DNA, the CDR3 is TGTGCCAGCCGACTCGACAGGCGCGAGGAGCAGTACTTC.

This clone was seen more than once but under ten times. The V gene is TRBV27, the J gene TRBJ2-1; 11 bases match TRBD2. V shed 2 bases and J 8 bases; nucleotides not matched to a gene: 11. CDR1 MNHEY and CDR2 SMNVEV come from the germline V gene (reference sequence). The CDR3 runs to 17 residues. The CDR3 loop is CASSLAGTSGRSYEQFF. CDR3 in DNA: TGTGCCAGCAGTTTAGCCGGGACTAGCGGTCGGAGTTATGAGCAGTTCTTC.

The chain joins TRBV3-1 (or the pseudogene TRBV3-2) to TRBJ1-4; D is perhaps TRBD1 (6 bases). This CDR3 has 15 amino acids. Trimming took off 8 bases at V and 7 bases at J, with 20 bases between the two ends. Per germline, CDR1 LGHDT and CDR2 YNNKEL (reference sequence). The CDR3 is CASGARGASGEKLFF. CDR3 nucleotide sequence: TGTGCCAGCGGGGCCCGGGGGGCGTCGGGTGAAAAACTGTTTTTT.

The rearrangement joins TRBV7-9 to TRBJ2-7, with TRBD1 as a possible D gene (5 bases). The ends were cut back, 1 base at V and 0 bases at J, with 13 bases in the middle. Per the germline V gene, CDR1 is SEHNR and CDR2 is FQNEAQ (reference sequence). This CDR3 is 16 amino acids long. The CDR3 region is CASSLDLGVLSYEQYF. CDR3 nucleotide sequence: TGTGCCAGCAGCTTAGACCTAGGGGTTCTCTCCTACGAGCAGTACTTC.

The chain combines TRBV21-1 with TRBJ1-5. TRBV21-1 corresponds to a pseudogene. There are 16 residues in the CDR3. CDR3 nucleotide sequence: TGTGCCAGCAGCACCCCCGGGGATGGGAGCAATCAGCCCCAGCATTTT. Translating gives CASSTPGDGSNQPQHF.

The chain couples TRBV30 to TRBJ2-5, with TRBD2 matching over 11 bases. CDR3 length equals 16 residues. The germline CDR1 and CDR2 sequences are GTSNPN and SVGIG (reference sequence). Losses at the gene ends were 7 bases for V and 5 bases for J; bases not matched to a gene: 15. The CDR3 DNA sequence: TGTGCCTCTAATCCCGGGACTAGCGGCCCCGGGGAGACCCAGTACTTC. This translates into CASNPGTSGPGETQYF.

The V and J genes are TRBV19 and TRBJ1-4, with D maybe TRBD1 (5 bases). Deletions cut 4 bases from V and 7 bases from J, with 19 bases between. CDR3 length equals 16 residues. Germline-derived CDR1 and CDR2 are LNHDA and SQIVND (reference sequence). CDR3 sequence reads: CASSNLGGLGTEKLFF. Here the CDR3 DNA reads TGTGCCAGTAGTAACCTGGGAGGCCTGGGGACTGAAAAACTGTTTTTT. Using reference TRBV19 and TRBJ1-4 for the parts outside the CDR3, the full variable domain is DGGITQSPKYLFRKEGQNVTLSCEQNLNHDAMYWYRQDPGQGLRLIYYSQIVNDFQKGDIAEGYSVSREKKESFPLTVTSAQKNPTAFYLCASSNLGGLGTEKLFFGSGTQLSVL.

The chain joins TRBV27 to TRBJ1-2, with 10 bases matching TRBD1. Germline CDR1 is MNHEY and CDR2 is SMNVEV (reference sequence). The CDR3 extends over 12 amino acids. J gave up 8 bases and V 11 bases, and 8 bases lay outside the gene matches. The CDR3, as DNA: TGTGCCTGGCGGACAGGGGGAAACGGCTACACCTTC. Encoded protein: CAWRTGGNGYTF.

The chain couples TRBV5-1 to TRBJ2-1; 7 bases fit TRBD1. The CDR3 loop spans 14 amino acids. Germline V CDR1 and CDR2: SGHRS, YFSETQ. J gave up 8 bases and V 3 bases, and 8 bases lay outside the gene matches. In DNA, the CDR3 is TGCGCCAGCAGCTCTACAGGGGTCCGGGATGAGCAGTTCTTC. Amino acid sequence: CASSSTGVRDEQFF. Drawing the rest from reference TRBV5-1 and TRBJ2-1, the complete variable domain is KAGVTQTPRYLIKTRGQQVTLSCSPISGHRSVSWYQQTPGQGLQFLFEYFSETQRNKGNFPGRFSGRQFSNSRSEMNVSTLELGDSALYLCASSSTGVRDEQFFGPGTRLTVL.

DNA of the CDR3: TGTGCCAGCAGCCCCGGCATTATGTCGGGGGTTGAGCAGTTCTTC. Protein: CASSPGIMSGVEQFF. The V call is TRBV7-2, the J call TRBJ2-1; the D gene is possibly TRBD2 (6 bases). CDR1 and CDR2 from the germline V gene are SGHTA and FQGNSA. V was clipped by 5 bases and J by 9 bases, with 20 bases between them. The CDR3 has 15 amino acids.

CDR3 sequence: CAYPLVNTGELFF. For the CDR3, the DNA is TGTGCCTATCCACTGGTAAACACCGGGGAGCTGTTTTTT. The chain has TRBV7-9 and TRBJ2-2; D is uncertain. The length of the CDR3 is 13 residues. Germline CDR1 reads SEHNR; CDR2 reads FQNEAQ (reference sequence). V lost 11 bases to trimming and J lost 2 bases, with 12 bases between them.

The rearrangement links TRBV18 to TRBJ2-7; no clear D. CDR1 is KGHSH and CDR2 is LQKENI in the germline V gene. V lost 2 bases and J lost 2, with 10 bases in between. This CDR3 is 14 amino acids long. CDR3 bases: TGTGCCAGCTCACCAGGATCTACAGCCTACGAGCAGTACTTC. Translating gives CASSPGSTAYEQYF.

This chain connects TRBV6-5 to TRBJ2-7; D perhaps matches TRBD2 (7 bases). CDR1 is MNHEY, CDR2 SVGAGI, per germline. The V end was cut by 0 bases, the J end by 7 bases, with 16 bases between. The CDR3 is 15 residues long. The chain's CDR3 is CASSYSGGGQGEQYF. The CDR3 bases are TGTGCCAGCAGTTACTCGGGCGGGGGTCAGGGGGAGCAGTACTTC.